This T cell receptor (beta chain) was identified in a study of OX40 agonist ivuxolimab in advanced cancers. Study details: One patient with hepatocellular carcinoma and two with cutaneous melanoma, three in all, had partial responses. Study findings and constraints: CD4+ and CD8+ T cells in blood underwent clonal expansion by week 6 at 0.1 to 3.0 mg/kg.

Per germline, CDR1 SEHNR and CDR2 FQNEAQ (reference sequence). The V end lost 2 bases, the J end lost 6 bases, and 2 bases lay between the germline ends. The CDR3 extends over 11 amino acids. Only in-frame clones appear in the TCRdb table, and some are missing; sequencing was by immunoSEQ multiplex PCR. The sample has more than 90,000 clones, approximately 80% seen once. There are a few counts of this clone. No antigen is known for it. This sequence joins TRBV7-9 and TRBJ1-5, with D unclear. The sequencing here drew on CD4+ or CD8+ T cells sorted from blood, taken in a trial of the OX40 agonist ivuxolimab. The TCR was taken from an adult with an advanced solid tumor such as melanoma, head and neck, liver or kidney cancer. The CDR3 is CASSLRQPQHF. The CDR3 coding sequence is TGTGCCAGCAGCTTACGTCAGCCCCAGCATTTT.